What follows are 22 T cell receptor beta chains derived from one specimen sequenced in a study of T cells in localized non-small cell lung cancer. Clones were sequenced by immunoSEQ multiplex PCR, and TCRdb holds only the in-frame ones, with some missing. Of some 22,000 clones in the sample, around 85% were seen once. The starting material was peripheral blood, obtained before any cancer treatment. The source of these receptors is a man aged 40 to 70 with stage I lung adenocarcinoma.

In this sample, this clone turned up a few times. The chain is built from TRBV7-2 and TRBJ1-2, with D unresolved. The CDR3 has 13 residues. Germline CDR1 and CDR2: SGHTA and FQGNSA. Trimming took 5 bases from V and 6 from J, leaving 13 bases between them. The CDR3 region has the DNA TGTGCCAGCAGCCTACAGTCCCGTAATGGCTACACCTTC. It translates to CASSLQSRNGYTF.

This clone was picked up one time. In DNA form, the CDR3 reads TGTGCCAGCAATCGAGCCGCGGGATACGAGCAGTACTTC. This encodes CASNRAAGYEQYF. This chain links TRBV28 with TRBJ2-7; possible D gene TRBD2, 6 bases. Germline V gene sequence: CDR1 MDHEN, CDR2 SYDVKM. Trimming shortened V by 7 bases and J by 4 bases, and 14 bases separated the two germline ends. The CDR3 is 13 amino acids.

The rearrangement links TRBV6-5 to TRBJ2-7, with TRBD1 identical over 8 bases. CDR1 and CDR2 from the germline V gene are MNHEY and SVGAGI. The CDR3 is 14 amino acids. Trimming at V came to 5 bases and at J to 2 bases, leaving 5 bases not matched to a gene. CDR3: CASSPGDRPYEQYF. The CDR3 coding sequence is TGTGCCAGCAGTCCCGGGGACAGGCCCTACGAGCAGTACTTC.

This clone appeared once. The chain uses TRBV9 and TRBJ1-2; D is unresolved. Germline loops: CDR1 SGDLS, CDR2 YYNGEE. V lost 1 base and J 4 bases, leaving 11 bases between the germline ends. CDR3 length: 14 amino acids. This chain's CDR3 is CASSVRGGSYGYTF. The DNA of the CDR3 is TGTGCCAGCAGCGTACGGGGAGGGAGCTATGGCTACACCTTC.

The chain employs TRBV10-2 and TRBJ1-6; D unclear. V lost 0 bases and J lost 6, with 15 bases in between. CDR1 and CDR2 (germline): WSHSY, SAAADI. CDR3 length equals 17 residues. CDR3 DNA sequence: TGCGCCAGCAGTGAGTCGATAGCCAAGAGGCCTAATTCACCCCTCCACTTT. This gives the protein CASSESIAKRPNSPLHF.

The chain carries TRBV18 and TRBJ2-1; TRBD1 might be the D (5 bases). From germline, CDR1 is KGHSH and CDR2 LQKENI. The V gene lost 3 bases and the J gene lost 2 bases, with 23 bases spanning the gap. This CDR3 is 19 amino acids long. The CDR3 DNA sequence: TGTGCCAGCTCACCTGACAGATCCATTCCTGGCAACACCTACAATGAGCAGTTCTTC. This sequence encodes CASSPDRSIPGNTYNEQFF. Supplemented by reference TRBV18 and TRBJ2-1, the full variable domain reads NAGVMQNPRHLVRRRGQEARLRCSPMKGHSHVYWYRQLPEEGLKFMVYLQKENIIDESGMPKERFSAEFPKEGPSILRIQQVVRGDSAAYFCASSPDRSIPGNTYNEQFFGPGTRLTVL.

The chain is built from TRBV7-2 and TRBJ2-5; D might be TRBD2 (6 bases). Per germline, CDR1 SGHTA and CDR2 FQGNSA. This CDR3 has 13 residues. The V end lost 5 bases, the J end lost 7 bases, and 14 bases lay between the germline ends. In DNA form, the CDR3 reads TGTGCCAGCAGCCACCCGGGAGTAGGGACCCAGTACTTC. Protein product: CASSHPGVGTQYF.

The chain links TRBV28 to TRBJ1-2; D is possibly TRBD1 (6 bases). V was shortened by 7 bases and J by 2 bases, with 17 bases between the two germline ends. This CDR3 is built from 15 residues. Germline-derived CDR1 and CDR2 are MDHEN and SYDVKM. CDR3 nucleotide sequence: TGTGCCAGCAACCTCAGGGGCGGGGGGAACTATGGCTACACCTTC. It specifies CASNLRGGGNYGYTF.

The V call is TRBV7-2, the J call TRBJ2-3, with a weak D call TRBD1 (6 bases). The CDR3 has 15 residues. Trimming shortened V by 2 bases and J by 1 base, and 10 bases separated the two germline ends. CDR1 is SGHTA, CDR2 FQGNSA, per germline. In DNA form, the CDR3 reads TGTGCCAGCAGCTTAAATGCAGGGGGCACAGATACGCAGTATTTT. The encoded protein is CASSLNAGGTDTQYF.

The V call is TRBV5-5, the J call TRBJ1-1; D uncertain. This CDR3 has 17 residues. Per the germline V gene, CDR1 is SGHKS and CDR2 is YYEKEE (reference sequence). Trimming shortened V by 3 bases and J by 1 base, and 19 bases separated the two germline ends. This chain's CDR3 is CASSSIASAPRNTEAFF. The CDR3, as DNA: TGTGCCAGCAGCTCGATTGCTTCCGCTCCAAGGAACACTGAAGCTTTCTTT.

The rearrangement joins TRBV19 to TRBJ2-4; D perhaps matches TRBD1 (6 bases). Germline V lookup: CDR1 LNHDA, CDR2 SQIVND (reference sequence). The ends were cut back, 2 bases at V and 5 bases at J, with 13 bases in the middle. This CDR3 has 15 amino acids. The CDR3 DNA sequence: TGTGCCAGTAGTATAATACAGGGTTCCCAAAACATTCAGTACTTC. Protein: CASSIIQGSQNIQYF.

This clone was seen a handful of times. The chain links TRBV5-8 to TRBJ2-5, with D maybe TRBD2 (5 bases). The V end lost 0 bases, the J end lost 1 base, and 13 bases lay between the germline ends. Germline CDR1 SGHTS, CDR2 YDEGEE. The CDR3 is 16 residues long. DNA for the CDR3: TGTGCCAGCAGCTTGGGTGGACTCTTACTCCAAGAGACCCAGTACTTC. Its translation is CASSLGGLLLQETQYF.

This clone was observed a few times. The chain links TRBV19 to TRBJ1-4, with TRBD1 matching over 7 bases. The CDR3 is 13 residues long. The germline gives CDR1 LNHDA, CDR2 SQIVND (reference sequence). Losses at the gene ends were 7 bases for V and 3 bases for J; bases not matched to a gene: 2. The CDR3: CASKDRPNEKLFF. The CDR3 DNA reads TGTGCCAGTAAGGACAGGCCTAATGAAAAACTGTTTTTT.

A single count supports this clone. The V and J genes are TRBV10-2 and TRBJ2-7, with 8 positions matching TRBD1. Germline V lookup: CDR1 WSHSY, CDR2 SAAADI. Unmatched junction bases numbered 2, after V lost 2 bases and J lost 2 bases. The CDR3 totals 14 residues. The CDR3 coding sequence is TGCGCCAGCAGTGAGGACAGGGGAACCTACGAGCAGTACTTC. This codes for CASSEDRGTYEQYF.

In DNA form, the CDR3 reads TGTGCCAGCAGCAAAGCGAGGGGACGGGGGGGCGAGACCTACGAGCAGTACTTC. Translation gives CASSKARGRGGETYEQYF. V is TRBV21-1 and J is TRBJ2-7; the table's D call, TRBD2, has no DNA check behind it. TRBV21-1 is a pseudogene segment. CDR3 length equals 18 residues.

This clone appeared once. V is TRBV28 and J is TRBJ2-1; 7 bases match TRBD2. V lost 6 bases to trimming and J lost 0 bases; unmatched junction nucleotides: 5. The CDR3 contains 15 residues. Per germline, CDR1 MDHEN and CDR2 SYDVKM. CDR3 DNA: TGTGCCAGCAGACTAAGCGGGATCTCCTACAATGAGCAGTTCTTC. It encodes CASRLSGISYNEQFF.

The chain has TRBV21-1 and TRBJ1-6. TRBV21-1 is tagged as a pseudogene. The CDR3 is 19 residues long. This CDR3 reads CASSKGFPWGVWRGSPLHF. The CDR3, as DNA: TGTGCCAGCAGCAAAGGCTTTCCATGGGGGGTTTGGCGAGGTTCACCCCTCCACTTT.

This chain joins TRBV7-9 and TRBJ1-2, with D possibly being TRBD1 (5 bases). V lost 8 bases, J lost 6 bases, and 22 bases lay in between. The CDR3 loop spans 15 amino acids. CDR1 is SEHNR, CDR2 FQNEAQ, per germline (reference sequence). For the CDR3, the DNA is TGTGCCAGCTCAGAGGTTACCGGGACCGCCCATGGCTACACCTTC. This gives the protein CASSEVTGTAHGYTF.

The chain is built from TRBV7-9 and TRBJ1-6; 7 bases are shared with TRBD1. The V and J ends lost 5 bases and 10 bases, in that order; junction bases with no gene match: 8. The CDR3 length is 14 residues. Germline V gives CDR1 SEHNR, CDR2 FQNEAQ (reference sequence). CDR3 bases: TGTGCCAGCAGCCAGACAGGGTCGTACTCACCCCTCCACTTT. Encoded protein: CASSQTGSYSPLHF.

This rearrangement joins TRBV2 to TRBJ1-2; the D is unclear. The V gene lost 4 bases and the J gene lost 5 bases, with 11 bases spanning the gap. Germline V gene data show CDR1 as SNHLY and CDR2 as FYNNEI. The CDR3 consists of 13 residues. CDR3 protein: CASSVYPNYGYTF. CDR3 bases: TGTGCCAGCAGTGTCTATCCCAATTATGGCTACACCTTC.

The chain couples TRBV6-1 to TRBJ1-5, with unresolved D. Germline V CDR1 and CDR2: MNHNS, SASEGT. This CDR3 is 13 amino acids long. Trimming cost V 2 bases and J 4 bases, with 6 bases left between them. CDR3 in DNA: TGTGCCAGCAGTGAAATGAGAAATCAGCCCCAGCATTTT. It translates to CASSEMRNQPQHF.

The chain employs TRBV29-1 and TRBJ1-2; D gene unclear. The CDR3 length is 11 residues. Deletions cut 4 bases from V and 2 bases from J, with 5 bases between. Germline V gives CDR1 SQVTM, CDR2 ANQGSEA. DNA of the CDR3: TGCAGCGTTGTCTCCAACTATGGCTACACCTTC. Residues: CSVVSNYGYTF.